Included here is one TCR beta chain sequence, with context. Authors' analysis steps: From reference gene primer amplification, estimates of nucleated cell counts were derived. Assay used: immunoSEQ multiplex PCR; TCRdb lists only in-frame clones, some missing. V and J calls and clone size follow that table, whereas D and trimming were derived from the DNA. The table lists 150,000 to 170,000 clones, 76% of them singletons. The sample originates from a study of blood T cell repertoires in COVID-19. Overall study context: Both acute and convalescent COVID-19 samples were obtained from the United States, Italy and Spain.

This CDR3 is built from 14 residues. The germline V and J ends were trimmed by 0 bases and 5 bases, with 11 bases remaining between them. Germline-derived CDR1 and CDR2 are MNHEY and SVGAGI. The sequence derives from a woman older than 75 with acute or convalescent COVID-19. Sequenced: peripheral blood. The chain carries TRBV6-5 and TRBJ2-7, with a weak D call TRBD2 (6 bases). In nucleotides, the CDR3 is TGTGCCAGCAGTTACTCCGGGGGTAAGAACGAGCAGTACTTC. Protein: CASSYSGGKNEQYF.